This T cell receptor (delta chain) originates from a study of Vδ1+ human thymocytes. Purity of the sorted Vdelta1+ thymocytes ranged from about 98% to 99.6%. Overall study findings and caveats: Thymic TRG and TRD repertoires appeared highly polyclonal, with Gaussian CDR3 length distributions. Thymic delta-chain repertoires held roughly 18% Vdelta2 sequences and few Vdelta3, despite high sort purity. Bulk data may be misread because of unexpected Vdelta2 sequences.

Extracted RNA was reverse transcribed into cDNA. The CDR3 regions were amplified by multiplex PCR from V-gene primers to a constant-region primer. TCRdb called clones anew from the multiplex PCR reads with CATT. The sample holds tens of thousands of delta-chain clones; around 15% are singletons and the top ten take approximately 0.4%. This CDR3 region has 19 residues. The V end was cut by 4 bases, the J end by 0 bases, with 24 bases between. Per germline, CDR1 TSWWSYY and CDR2 QGS. With regard to this clone: No antigen is known for it.

Sequenced material: Vdelta1+ gamma-delta thymocytes from the thymus. The subset was: FACS-sorted CD3+ TCRalphabeta- TCRVdelta1+ TCRVdelta2- thymocytes. The clonotype originates from a girl in the first two years of life who had congenital heart surgery. The chain has TRDV1 and TRDJ1; TRDD2 might be the D (6 bases). The CDR3 spells CALGGHLPTVDLYTDKLIF. CDR3 sequence (DNA): TGTGCTCTTGGGGGCCACCTTCCGACGGTGGACCTTTACACCGATAAACTCATCTTT.